These T cell receptor beta chains were read from a single sample in a study of OX40 agonist ivuxolimab in advanced cancers. The method was immunoSEQ multiplex PCR; TCRdb's version includes in-frame clones alone and lacks a portion of them. The sample carries over 100,000 clones, 85% to 90% recorded once. The sequencing used CD4+ or CD8+ T cells sorted from blood, collected in a trial of the OX40 agonist ivuxolimab. The source of these receptors is an adult with an advanced solid tumor such as melanoma, head and neck, liver or kidney cancer. Both conserved end residues are part of each CDR3. A D gene is named only where the DNA matches it firmly. Size is stated for part of the rows, as once, few or many counts, or as a class when the clone is expanded.

NA,TRBJ2-1,TRBV7-2,NA,CASSPMLGNYNEQFF,TGTGCCAGCAGTCCCATGCTAGGGAACTACAATGAGCAGTTCTTC
NA,TRBJ2-5,TRBV27,NA,CASSFGRGETQYF,TGTGCCAGCAGTTTTGGGAGGGGGGAGACCCAGTACTTC
NA,TRBJ2-5,TRBV5-8,TRBD1,CASRGTGYTGETQYF,TGTGCCAGCAGGGGGACAGGGTATACGGGAGAGACCCAGTACTTC
NA,TRBJ2-1,TRBV10-2,TRBD2,CATSLAGGVNEQFF,TGCGCCACCTCACTAGCGGGGGGGGTCAATGAGCAGTTCTTC
NA,TRBJ1-1,TRBV19,TRBD1,CASSVGDRGIGAFF,TGTGCCAGTAGCGTCGGGGACAGGGGAATAGGAGCTTTCTTT
NA,TRBJ1-2,TRBV28,NA,CASSEGQLGYTF,TGTGCCAGCAGTGAAGGACAGTTAGGCTACACCTTC
NA,TRBJ1-5,TRBV6-5,NA,CASSYSGRGLSQHF,TGTGCCAGCAGTTACTCGGGTCGGGGTTTGTCCCAGCATTTT
NA,TRBJ1-5,TRBV4-1,NA,CASSQDGRGVQPQHF,TGCGCCAGCAGCCAAGATGGGAGGGGGGTTCAGCCCCAGCATTTT
NA,TRBJ2-5,TRBV6-1,TRBD2,CASRPGGGPETQYF,TGTGCCAGCAGGCCCGGGGGGGGGCCAGAGACCCAGTACTTC
NA,TRBJ1-1,TRBV28,NA,CASTLLGSLEAFF,TGTGCCAGCACCCTTCTAGGGAGCCTTGAAGCTTTCTTT
NA,TRBJ1-2,TRBV11-2,NA,CASSGARNYGYTF,TGTGCCAGCAGCGGGGCTCGGAACTATGGCTACACCTTC
NA,TRBJ1-1,TRBV4-3,NA,CASSQDIKPGTEAFF,TGCGCCAGCAGCCAAGATATTAAACCGGGCACTGAAGCTTTCTTT
NA,TRBJ2-3,TRBV5-1,TRBD2,CASSIGLAGDTQYF,TGCGCCAGCAGCATAGGACTAGCGGGGGATACGCAGTATTTT
NA,TRBJ1-1,TRBV7-9,TRBD1,CASSFGTGSMNTEAFF,TGTGCCAGCAGCTTCGGGACAGGGTCAATGAACACTGAAGCTTTCTTT
NA,TRBJ1-2,TRBV4-3,NA,CASSQDWRGARPGGYTF,TGCGCCAGCAGCCAAGATTGGCGGGGGGCCCGTCCTGGTGGCTACACCTTC
once,TRBJ2-3,TRBV7-2,NA,CASSFTDFPDTQYF,TGTGCCAGCAGCTTTACAGATTTCCCAGATACGCAGTATTTT
NA,TRBJ2-2,TRBV5-4,NA,CASGSQAGELFF,TGTGCCAGCGGATCGCAGGCCGGGGAGCTGTTTTTT
NA,TRBJ2-1,TRBV2,TRBD1,CASRYTGDEQFF,TGTGCCAGCAGGTATACAGGGGATGAGCAGTTCTTC
NA,TRBJ2-3,TRBV30,NA,CAWRASGDTQYF,TGTGCCTGGAGGGCCAGTGGAGATACGCAGTATTTT
once,TRBJ1-6,TRBV28,TRBD1,CASSSLTGGFHNSPLHF,TGTGCCAGCAGTTCCCTCACAGGGGGCTTCCATAATTCACCCCTCCACTTT
NA,TRBJ2-7,TRBV6-5,TRBD1,CASRGQGAREQYF,TGTGCCAGCAGGGGACAGGGGGCGCGTGAGCAGTACTTC
NA,TRBJ1-6,TRBV19,NA,CASSGSGGRNSPLHF,TGTGCCAGTAGTGGTTCCGGGGGAAGGAATTCACCCCTCCACTTT
NA,TRBJ2-7,TRBV19,TRBD1,CASRRRDSLTYEQYF,TGTGCCAGCCGACGCCGGGACAGCCTTACCTACGAGCAGTACTTC
NA,TRBJ2-2,TRBV25-1,TRBD1,CASRHSTGTGNTGELFF,TGTGCCAGCAGGCACTCGACCGGGACAGGGAACACCGGGGAGCTGTTTTTT
NA,TRBJ2-7,TRBV10-2,TRBD1,CASGGQGAIEQYF,TGCGCCAGCGGGGGCCAGGGGGCTATCGAGCAGTACTTC
NA,TRBJ1-6,TRBV30,NA,CAWRWTAANSPLHF,TGTGCCTGGAGATGGACCGCCGCGAATTCACCCCTCCACTTT
NA,TRBJ2-1,TRBV28,TRBD1,CASNIRGTNNEQFF,TGTGCCAGCAACATCAGGGGGACAAACAATGAGCAGTTCTTC
NA,TRBJ1-6,TRBV30,TRBD1,CAWGGQGIGSPLHF,TGTGCCTGGGGGGGACAGGGGATAGGTTCACCCCTCCACTTT
NA,TRBJ2-7,TRBV11-2,TRBD1,CASSLDSQGAAYEQYF,TGTGCCAGCAGCTTAGATTCCCAGGGGGCGGCCTACGAGCAGTACTTC
NA,TRBJ2-5,TRBV11-2,TRBD2,CASSFAKGAGGQETQYF,TGTGCCAGCTCCTTCGCAAAAGGGGCGGGGGGGCAAGAGACCCAGTACTTC
NA,TRBJ2-1,TRBV6-1,NA,CASSEAIVQFF,TGTGCCAGCAGTGAAGCGATTGTGCAGTTCTTC
once,TRBJ1-2,TRBV18,NA,CASSPSPGYTDYGYTF,TGTGCCAGCTCACCCTCACCCGGTTACACCGACTATGGCTACACCTTC
NA,TRBJ2-1,TRBV19,NA,CAVAGQGSGNEQFF,TGTGCCGTTGCAGGCCAGGGTAGCGGCAATGAGCAGTTCTTC
NA,TRBJ2-1,TRBV4-1,NA,CASSPTPSSSYNEQFF,TGCGCCAGCAGTCCTACTCCCTCGAGCTCCTACAATGAGCAGTTCTTC
NA,TRBJ2-1,TRBV6-6,TRBD2,CAGYRLAGIGYNEQFF,TGTGCCGGCTACAGACTAGCGGGGATCGGCTACAATGAGCAGTTCTTC
NA,TRBJ1-5,TRBV28,NA,CASSLDYGGNQPQHF,TGTGCCAGCAGTCTGGATTATGGGGGGAATCAGCCCCAGCATTTT
once,TRBJ2-3,TRBV19,TRBD2,CASSPSGGGIGTQYF,TGTGCCAGTAGTCCCTCGGGGGGGGGAATAGGTACGCAGTATTTT
NA,TRBJ2-5,TRBV11-3,NA,CASSFSSETQYF,TGTGCCAGCAGCTTCTCTTCGGAGACCCAGTACTTC
NA,TRBJ1-2,TRBV28,TRBD1,CASSLTGVYGYTF,TGTGCCAGCAGTTTAACAGGGGTCTATGGCTACACCTTC
few,TRBJ1-6,TRBV6-1,NA,CASSEQNSPLHF,TGTGCCAGCAGTGAGCAGAATTCACCCCTCCACTTT
NA,TRBJ1-1,TRBV20-1,NA,CSARENTEAFF,TGCAGTGCTAGAGAAAACACTGAAGCTTTCTTT
NA,TRBJ2-2,TRBV10-1,NA,CASSESQDTGELFF,TGCGCCAGCAGTGAGTCTCAGGACACCGGGGAGCTGTTTTTT
NA,TRBJ1-1,TRBV7-2,NA,CASSLRLSTEAFF,TGTGCCAGCAGCTTAAGGTTGTCCACTGAAGCTTTCTTT
NA,TRBJ1-6,TRBV5-4,NA,CASSFFSRGSPLHF,TGTGCCAGCAGCTTCTTCAGCAGGGGTTCACCCCTCCACTTT
NA,TRBJ2-1,TRBV6-1,NA,CASSETTEPVGSEFF,TGTGCCAGCAGTGAAACGACAGAGCCGGTGGGATCTGAGTTCTTC
NA,TRBJ2-1,TRBV4-3,TRBD1,CASSTPTGLLPYNEQFF,TGCGCCAGCAGCACCCCGACAGGGCTGTTACCCTACAATGAGCAGTTCTTC
NA,TRBJ2-7,TRBV6-5,NA,CASNKVGGGSYEQYF,TGTGCCAGCAACAAGGTCGGGGGAGGCTCCTACGAGCAGTACTTC